This is a list of T cell receptor beta chains from one sample in a study of cytomegalovirus exposure and HLA in healthy donors. Here immunoSEQ multiplex PCR was the method, and the copy in TCRdb shows in-frame clones only, minus some. The table shows around 260,000 clones, with roughly 87% occurring only once. The sample comprised PBMCs. These receptors originate from a woman in her thirties in good health and CMV-seronegative. The CDR3 runs from the conserved cysteine through the conserved F or W. D genes are given only for firm matches. Only part of the rows carry a size: once, few, many, or a class if the clone is expanded.

V gene	clone size	J gene	D gene	CDR3 protein	CDR3 DNA
TRBV28	-	TRBJ1-4	-	CASRTTPGVKGEKLFF	TGTGCCAGCAGAACGACACCTGGGGTGAAAGGGGAAAAACTGTTTTTT
TRBV27	-	TRBJ2-7	TRBD1	CASSIAGTGGYEQYF	TGTGCCAGCAGTATCGCCGGGACAGGGGGGTACGAGCAGTACTTC
TRBV27	-	TRBJ2-7	TRBD1	CASSPGTGRFYEQYF	TGTGCCAGCAGCCCCGGGACAGGGCGATTCTACGAGCAGTACTTC
TRBV30	-	TRBJ1-1	TRBD1	CAWSDRGNTEAFF	TGTGCCTGGAGTGACAGGGGGAACACTGAAGCTTTCTTT
TRBV11-3	-	TRBJ2-1	TRBD2	CASSGLGREGSDEQFF	TGTGCCAGCAGCGGCCTGGGGCGGGAGGGCTCGGATGAGCAGTTCTTC
TRBV7-3	-	TRBJ2-5	-	CASSFYPGSTQETQYF	TGTGCCAGCAGCTTTTACCCGGGCAGCACCCAAGAGACCCAGTACTTC
TRBV6-5	-	TRBJ2-7	-	CASSLRAHYEQYF	TGTGCCAGCAGCCTCAGGGCCCACTACGAGCAGTACTTC
TRBV5-4	-	TRBJ1-1	-	CASSFLGGTEAFF	TGTGCCAGCAGCTTCCTGGGGGGAACTGAAGCTTTCTTT
TRBV7-3	-	TRBJ2-1	TRBD1	CASSRGTRTGTGSYNEQFF	TGTGCCAGCAGCAGGGGGACAAGAACCGGGACAGGGTCTTACAATGAGCAGTTCTTC
TRBV5-1	-	TRBJ1-3	-	CASSSGRSLSGNTIYF	TGCGCCAGCAGCTCAGGACGGAGCCTCTCTGGAAACACCATATATTTT
TRBV7-9	once	TRBJ2-7	-	CASSLWGENYEQYF	TGTGCCAGCAGCTTATGGGGTGAGAACTACGAGCAGTACTTC
TRBV27	-	TRBJ2-1	-	CASKDRMYNEQFF	TGTGCCAGCAAAGACAGGATGTACAATGAGCAGTTCTTC
TRBV6-5	-	TRBJ2-7	TRBD1	CASSQGQGLYEQYF	TGTGCCAGCTCTCAGGGACAGGGGTTGTACGAGCAGTACTTC
TRBV27	-	TRBJ1-2	-	CASSLTGPNYGYTF	TGTGCCAGCAGTTTGACCGGGCCAAACTATGGCTACACCTTC
TRBV6-5	-	TRBJ2-7	TRBD2	CASSLADAALYEQYF	TGTGCCAGCAGTCTAGCGGACGCAGCGCTATACGAGCAGTACTTC
TRBV4-2	-	TRBJ2-1	-	CASSQEGTESYNEQFF	TGTGCCAGCAGCCAAGAAGGAACAGAATCCTACAATGAGCAGTTCTTC
TRBV5-8	-	TRBJ1-4	-	CASSLGQVHNEKLFF	TGTGCCAGCAGCTTGGGACAGGTCCATAATGAAAAACTGTTTTTT
TRBV28	-	TRBJ1-2	-	CASSLGRSGYTF	TGTGCCAGCAGTCTGGGACGAAGTGGCTACACCTTC
TRBV4-1	-	TRBJ2-7	TRBD1	CASSPVSQGVGEQYF	TGCGCCAGCAGCCCAGTGTCACAGGGGGTCGGCGAGCAGTACTTC
TRBV4-3	-	TRBJ2-7	-	CASSQAIGLRGEQYF	TGCGCCAGCAGCCAAGCCATCGGCCTCAGGGGCGAGCAGTACTTC
TRBV28	few	TRBJ1-5	-	CASLDSRGGNQPQHF	TGTGCCAGTCTGGACAGTAGAGGAGGGAATCAGCCCCAGCATTTT
TRBV10-3	-	TRBJ1-2	-	CAITAGGGVDGYTF	TGTGCCATCACCGCCGGGGGGGGCGTAGATGGCTACACCTTC
TRBV27	-	TRBJ2-3	TRBD2	CASKGRTRDTDTQYF	TGTGCCAGCAAGGGGCGGACTAGAGACACAGATACGCAGTATTTT
TRBV4-2	-	TRBJ2-2	-	CASSHPFSGNTGELFF	TGTGCCAGCAGCCATCCATTTAGCGGGAACACCGGGGAGCTGTTTTTT